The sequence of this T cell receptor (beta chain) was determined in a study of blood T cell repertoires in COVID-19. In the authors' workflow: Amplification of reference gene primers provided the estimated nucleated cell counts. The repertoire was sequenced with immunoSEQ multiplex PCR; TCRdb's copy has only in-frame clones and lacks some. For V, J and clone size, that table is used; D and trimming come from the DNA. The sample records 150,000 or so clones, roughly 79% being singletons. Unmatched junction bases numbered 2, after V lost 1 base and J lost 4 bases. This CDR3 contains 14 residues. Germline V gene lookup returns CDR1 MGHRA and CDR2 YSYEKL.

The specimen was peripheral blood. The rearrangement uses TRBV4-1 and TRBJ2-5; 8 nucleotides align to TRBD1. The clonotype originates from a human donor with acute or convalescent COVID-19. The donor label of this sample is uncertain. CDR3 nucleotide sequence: TGCGCCAGCAGCCAAGTGCAGGGGGCAGAGACCCAGTACTTC. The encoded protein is CASSQVQGAETQYF.